This T cell receptor beta chain was identified in a study of blood T cell repertoires in COVID-19. Seattle cases were enrolled at active infection and followed longitudinally. TCRdb's table, derived via immunoSEQ multiplex PCR, lists solely in-frame clones and lacks some. The sample holds under 300,000 clones, around nine tenths seen once. Germline loops: CDR1 KGHDR, CDR2 SFDVKD. V was clipped by 4 bases and J by 8 bases; unmatched bases: 9. The CDR3 runs to 16 residues. This sequence joins TRBV24-1 and TRBJ2-1; 11 bases agree with TRBD2. This TCR was recovered from a woman between 65 and 79 years old with COVID-19, enrolled during active disease. The sample taken for sequencing was peripheral blood. The CDR3 region has the DNA TGTGCCACCAGTGACCGTAGCGGGGGGGCCATCGATGAGCAGTTCTTC. Its translation: CATSDRSGGAIDEQFF.